This is a list of T cell receptor beta chains from one sample in a study of spatial heterogeneity in lung cancer. TCRdb redid the calling of the 5' RACE reads with MiXCR, one entry per CDR3 protein. Seen here are 70,000 to 90,000 distinct CDR3 sequences, 13% observed once, and the top ten hold approximately 7%. Sample: PBMCs, taken at surgery. Receptors originate from a male donor with early-stage non-small cell lung cancer. Both conserved end residues are trimmed from each CDR3.

CDR3 | J | V
SVGRGDTEAF | TRBJ1-1 | TRBV29-1
ASRQVGGRAPNEKLF | TRBJ1-4 | TRBV4-1
AWIPKRGYNEQF | TRBJ2-1 | TRBV30
ALARNPDTEAF | TRBJ1-1 | TRBV10-3
ASSFFSQYEQY | TRBJ2-7 | TRBV5-4
ASSEQVLITDTQY | TRBJ2-3 | TRBV19
ASSLPKGQGDYGYT | TRBJ1-2 | TRBV7-3
SVERGETQY | TRBJ2-5 | TRBV20-1
ASSVVSTETQY | TRBJ2-5 | TRBV9
ASSPQTGSGANVLT | TRBJ2-6 | TRBV5-4
ASSVGGPNQPQH | TRBJ1-5 | TRBV9
ASSLDTAYEQY | TRBJ2-7 | TRBV5-1
AISDPGTANTGELF | TRBJ2-2 | TRBV10-3
ASRDAAAGVNSPLH | TRBJ1-6 | TRBV7-9
SAVQGDTGAYEQY | TRBJ2-7 | TRBV20-1
ASSPGHFQETQY | TRBJ2-5 | TRBV5-1
ASSLVVGRDSVPETQY | TRBJ2-5 | TRBV11-2
ASSLRQGNTEAF | TRBJ1-1 | TRBV27
ATRLQRSGDIQY | TRBJ2-4 | TRBV15
ASSPQGAGDTQY | TRBJ2-3 | TRBV5-1
AWKPGQSTDTQY | TRBJ2-3 | TRBV30
SARDGGVEDTQY | TRBJ2-3 | TRBV20-1
ASSPGTGLAEQY | TRBJ2-7 | TRBV5-1
ASSPTGVPQY | TRBJ2-3 | TRBV7-9
ASRPLGLATDTQY | TRBJ2-3 | TRBV2
SARTPGQGNYGYT | TRBJ1-2 | TRBV20-1
ASSRDHQETQY | TRBJ2-5 | TRBV5-1
ASSFLGGHNTEAF | TRBJ1-1 | TRBV7-2
SASYSTGSNSPLH | TRBJ1-6 | TRBV20-1
ASSQDEGSSDEQF | TRBJ2-1 | TRBV4-3
ASSLGLAGAHEQY | TRBJ2-7 | TRBV3-1
ASNHLKGPNTEAF | TRBJ1-1 | TRBV7-9
ASSANHLRDYENEQY | TRBJ2-7 | TRBV11-1
ASSYGSRYTEAF | TRBJ1-1 | TRBV6-5
SALGTVENIQY | TRBJ2-4 | TRBV20-1
SVSRTGEFTGYT | TRBJ1-2 | TRBV29-1
ATSKEVRSGYT | TRBJ1-2 | TRBV15
ASSRNGGTEAF | TRBJ1-1 | TRBV18
ASSPGLAASYEQC | TRBJ2-7 | TRBV5-1